Below, 30 T cell receptor beta chains from the same sample are listed, as sequenced in a study of T cells in Graves' hyperthyroidism and ophthalmopathy. TCR beta CDR3 sequences were amplified from RNA transcripts. HTBI primers were the set used in a first-round RT-PCR of the TCR CDR3. TCRdb independently ran MiXCR on the multiplex PCR reads; one entry per CDR3 protein. The top ten hold approximately 31% of the sample, which has roughly 710,000 distinct CDR3 sequences, just over 35% seen once. Sequenced: blood. Source of these receptors: a woman between 40 and 50 years old with Graves' hyperthyroidism.

The rearrangement joins TRBV5-6 to TRBJ1-6, with a weak D call TRBD1 (5 bases). V gave up 4 bases and J gave up 14 bases, with 22 bases separating them. CDR1 and CDR2 (germline): SGHDT, YYEEEE. The CDR3 spans 15 residues. CDR3: CASSTWGGLGRALHF. CDR3 nucleotide sequence: TGTGCCAGCAGCACGTGGGGGGGGTTGGGGCGCGCCCTCCACTTT.

This chain uses TRBV12-3 or TRBV12-4 with TRBJ1-4; no clear D. The V end lost 6 bases, the J end lost 0 bases, and 11 bases lay between the germline ends. The CDR3 runs to 15 residues. The CDR3: CASRKRATTNEKLFF. The CDR3 region has the DNA TGTGCCAGCAGAAAAAGGGCTACAACTAATGAAAAACTGTTTTTT.

J is TRBJ2-7 and V is TRBV19, with 11 bases identical to TRBD1. Unmatched junction bases numbered 7, after V lost 6 bases and J lost 6 bases. Germline CDR1 LNHDA, CDR2 SQIVND (reference sequence). The CDR3 consists of 14 residues. The CDR3 DNA follows: TGTGCCAGTAGCACGGGACAGGGGGTCTCCGAGCAGTACTTC. Encoded protein: CASSTGQGVSEQYF. Supplemented by reference TRBV19 and TRBJ2-7, the full variable domain reads DGGITQSPKYLFRKEGQNVTLSCEQNLNHDAMYWYRQDPGQGLRLIYYSQIVNDFQKGDIAEGYSVSREKKESFPLTVTSAQKNPTAFYLCASSTGQGVSEQYFGPGTRLTVT.

This clonotype was found many times. This sequence joins TRBV10-1 and TRBJ1-1, with 8 bases fitting TRBD1. CDR1 WNHNN and CDR2 SYGVQD come from the germline V gene (reference sequence). The CDR3 has 13 residues. V lost 4 bases to trimming and J lost 5 bases; unmatched junction nucleotides: 3. The CDR3 loop is CASSAQGVTEAFF. In DNA, the CDR3 is TGCGCCAGCAGTGCACAGGGGGTGACTGAAGCTTTCTTT.

There are many counts of this clonotype. The chain joins TRBV2 to TRBJ2-7; no firm D call. V dropped 7 bases and J dropped 2 bases, with 9 bases sitting between them. This CDR3 comprises 12 residues. CDR1 and CDR2 (germline): SNHLY, FYNNEI. The DNA of the CDR3 is TGTGCCAGCACTGTGGATACCTACGAGCAGTACTTC. Translating gives CASTVDTYEQYF.

The chain uses TRBV20-1 and TRBJ2-7, with TRBD2 identical over 11 bases. The CDR3 is made up of 13 amino acids. With 6 bases clipped from V and 11 bases from J, the junction kept 12 bases outside the gene matches. CDR1 and CDR2 from the germline V gene are DFQATT and SNEGSKA (reference sequence). For the CDR3, the DNA is TGCAGTGCCCGGACTAGCGGGCGGGACGATAAGTACTTC. It translates to CSARTSGRDDKYF.

There are a few counts of this clonotype. The genes are TRBV6-5 and TRBJ2-7, with TRBD2 matching 10 bases. CDR3 length: 15 residues. Germline CDR1 is MNHEY and CDR2 is SVGAGI. The trim removed 4 bases at V and 9 bases at J, leaving 12 bases unmatched. The DNA of the CDR3 is TGTGCCAGCAGTTCCCCGGGACTAGCGACCGGTAGGCAGTACTTC. Amino acid sequence: CASSSPGLATGRQYF.

This clonotype was seen just once. The chain is built from TRBV10-3 and TRBJ1-4; D perhaps matches TRBD1 (6 bases). V lost 2 bases and J 9 bases, leaving 16 bases between the germline ends. CDR3 length equals 15 residues. Germline V gene lookup returns CDR1 ENHRY and CDR2 SYGVKD. CDR3 region: CAISEKVDSPQKLFF. CDR3 coding DNA: TGTGCCATCAGTGAGAAAGTGGACAGCCCCCAAAAACTGTTTTTT.

This clonotype showed up many times. This sequence joins TRBV10-3 and TRBJ1-4, with D perhaps TRBD1 (6 bases). The V end lost 0 bases, the J end lost 7 bases, and 12 bases lay between the germline ends. CDR3 length: 15 amino acids. Germline CDR1 ENHRY, CDR2 SYGVKD. The CDR3 is CAISESSRGIEKLFF. CDR3 nucleotides: TGTGCCATCAGTGAGTCAAGTAGGGGGATTGAAAAACTGTTTTTT.

The chain uses TRBV7-2 and TRBJ1-2, with D uncertain. Germline lookup yields CDR1 SGHTA and CDR2 FQGNSA. The ends were cut back, 7 bases at V and 8 bases at J, with 14 bases in the middle. The CDR3 totals 12 residues. CDR3 bases: TGTGCCAGCACCCATTCTGTCGGCGGCTACACCTTC. Its translation: CASTHSVGGYTF.

In this sample, this clonotype turned up many times. V and J are TRBV7-3 and TRBJ1-1; D unclear. Germline CDR1 is SGHTA and CDR2 is FQGTGA. V was cut by 4 bases and J by 3 bases, with 9 bases left in between. This CDR3 has 13 residues. In nucleotides, the CDR3 is TGTGCCAGCAGCTCTCGGGGAGACACTGAAGCTTTCTTT. Protein sequence: CASSSRGDTEAFF.

This clonotype was seen more than once but under ten times. The V and J genes are TRBV12-3 or TRBV12-4 and TRBJ2-7; D tentatively reads TRBD1 or TRBD2 (5 bases each). The CDR3 is made up of 13 amino acids. Trimming stripped 6 bases from V and 6 bases from J, with 15 bases between. The CDR3 DNA sequence: TGTGCCAGCAGAGGGTTACCGGGGCGCGAGCAGTACTTC. Translating gives CASRGLPGREQYF.

This clonotype came up a few times. The rearrangement uses TRBV7-2 and TRBJ1-1; unclear D gene. The V end lost 5 bases, the J end lost 1 base, and 14 bases lay between the germline ends. CDR1 and CDR2 from the germline V gene are SGHTA and FQGNSA. This CDR3 is 15 amino acids long. CDR3 residues: CASSPRRGTNTEAFF. The DNA for the CDR3 is TGTGCCAGCAGCCCCCGACGGGGAACGAACACTGAAGCTTTCTTT.

The CDR3 protein is CSVIQGPPYEQYF. CDR3 nucleotides: TGCAGCGTTATCCAGGGACCGCCCTACGAGCAGTACTTC. V usage is TRBV29-1 and J usage is TRBJ2-7; D possibly uses TRBD1 or TRBD2 (5 bases each). This CDR3 is 13 amino acids long. Looked up from germline, CDR1 is SQVTM and CDR2 is ANQGSEA. V lost 5 bases to trimming and J lost 2 bases, with 13 bases between them.

The chain couples TRBV12-5 to TRBJ1-1; tentatively, D is TRBD1 (6 bases). Germline V gene sequence: CDR1 LGHNT, CDR2 FRNRAP. Between the trimmed V and J ends, which lost 2 bases and 4 bases, there was a span of 17 bases. CDR3 length: 16 amino acids. CDR3 DNA sequence: TGTGCTAGTGGTTTGTTCTTAGGGGGTCGAAGCACTGAAGCTTTCTTT. It specifies CASGLFLGGRSTEAFF.

As for this clonotype: The junction departs from the called germline gene at one end, perhaps through a read error. The gene calls are TRBV7-2 and TRBJ2-5; D may match TRBD1 or TRBD2 (6 bases each). There are 16 residues in the CDR3. Looked up from germline, CDR1 is SGHTA and CDR2 is FQGNSA. The CDR3 region is CASSQEEGGLIETQYF. The DNA for the CDR3 is TGCGCCAGCAGCCAAGAAGAGGGGGGCCTGATAGAGACCCAGTACTTC.

The V and J genes are TRBV10-3 and TRBJ1-6; TRBD1 matches at 7 bases. Germline CDR1 reads ENHRY; CDR2 reads SYGVKD. Trimming cost V 6 bases and J 3 bases; bases outside gene matches: 2. The length of the CDR3 is 14 residues. The CDR3 spells CAIRTGNYNSPLHF. In DNA form, the CDR3 reads TGTGCCATCAGGACAGGGAACTATAATTCACCCCTCCACTTT.

V usage is TRBV20-1 and J usage is TRBJ2-5; D might be TRBD1 or TRBD2, each matching 5 bases. V lost 3 bases, J lost 1 base, and 18 bases lay in between. Germline V gives CDR1 DFQATT, CDR2 SNEGSKA (reference sequence). The length of the CDR3 is 16 residues. CDR3 in amino acids: CSASGDRQYTQETQYF. CDR3 nucleotides: TGCAGTGCTAGTGGGGACCGCCAGTATACCCAAGAGACCCAGTACTTC.

Remarks on this clonotype: One base away lies a much larger clone, so this may be a sequencing read error. The rearrangement joins TRBV20-1 to TRBJ1-1, with D hard to call. CDR3 size: 13 residues. Germline V lookup: CDR1 DFQATT, CDR2 SNEGSKA (reference sequence). The V end was cut by 1 base, the J end by 4 bases, with 10 bases between. The CDR3 DNA follows: TGCAGTGCTAGAGCGCAGTTGAGCACTGAAGCTTTCTTT. Its translation is CSARAQLSTEAFF.

The chain is built from TRBV11-2 and TRBJ2-7, with D unclear. The CDR3 runs 15 residues. Trimming left V 6 bases short and J 3 bases short, with 18 bases between. Germline V gene data show CDR1 as SGHAT and CDR2 as FQNNGV. The CDR3 loop is CASSSRAEIDYEQYF. The CDR3 DNA follows: TGTGCCAGCAGTAGCCGGGCGGAAATCGACTACGAGCAGTACTTC.

The sample holds many counts of this clonotype. The chain carries TRBV10-3 and TRBJ2-2, with 9 bases identical to TRBD1. Germline values: CDR1 ENHRY, CDR2 SYGVKD. This CDR3 has 14 amino acids. V lost 4 bases to trimming and J lost 3 bases; unmatched junction nucleotides: 0. CDR3 sequence reads: CAISGTGDTGELFF. The CDR3 coding sequence is TGTGCCATCAGTGGGACAGGGGACACCGGGGAGCTGTTTTTT.

This chain uses TRBV19 with TRBJ1-6; TRBD1 matches at 11 bases. Trimming cost V 0 bases and J 6 bases; bases outside gene matches: 4. This CDR3 region has 17 residues. Germline CDR1 and CDR2: LNHDA and SQIVND (reference sequence). For the CDR3, the DNA is TGTGCCAGTAGTATAGAATCGGACAGGGGGCTTAATTCACCCCTCCACTTT. It is translated as CASSIESDRGLNSPLHF. Full variable domain (outside the CDR3, taken from reference TRBV19 and TRBJ1-6): DGGITQSPKYLFRKEGQNVTLSCEQNLNHDAMYWYRQDPGQGLRLIYYSQIVNDFQKGDIAEGYSVSREKKESFPLTVTSAQKNPTAFYLCASSIESDRGLNSPLHFGNGTRLTVT.

The chain joins TRBV20-1 to TRBJ1-2; D is possibly TRBD1 (6 bases). CDR3 length: 14 amino acids. Trimming removed 3 bases from V and 2 bases from J, with 13 bases in between. Germline CDR1 and CDR2: DFQATT and SNEGSKA (reference sequence). In nucleotides, the CDR3 is TGCAGTGCTAGCGGGGGGGCGGCAAACTATGGCTACACCTTC. It codes for CSASGGAANYGYTF.

The sample holds many counts of this clonotype. This rearrangement joins TRBV19 to TRBJ1-6; no clear D gene. CDR3 length equals 15 residues. Trimming cost V 9 bases and J 7 bases, with 19 bases left between them. Germline V lookup: CDR1 LNHDA, CDR2 SQIVND (reference sequence). CDR3: CASLRSEVGNSPLHF. The CDR3 coding sequence is TGTGCCAGCCTCCGTTCAGAGGTGGGGAATTCACCCCTCCACTTT.

Concerning this clonotype itself: This may arise from a read error, as a much more abundant clone is one base away. The chain combines TRBV24-1 with TRBJ2-5; 7 bases match TRBD2. Trimming cost V 9 bases and J 1 base; bases outside gene matches: 1. From germline, CDR1 is KGHDR and CDR2 SFDVKD. The CDR3 covers 12 residues. The CDR3 nucleotides read TGTGCCACCCCTAGCGGCCAAGAGACCCAGTACTTC. This gives the protein CATPSGQETQYF.

Remarks on this clonotype: As the CDR3 is not closed by the conserved phenylalanine or tryptophan, this likely results from a read error. It is unclear where the CDR3 begins or ends on the DNA, so no DNA is shown, and the CDR3 is as TCRdb lists it. J is TRBJ2-5 and V is TRBV11-2. CDR1 SGHAT and CDR2 FQNNGV come from the germline V gene. Including both end residues, the CDR3 is 8 amino acids long. CDR3 loop: CASSLGHS.

The sample holds many counts of this clonotype. V gene TRBV10-3 combines with J gene TRBJ2-2; 7 nucleotides align to TRBD1. V trimming: 1 base; J trimming: 0 bases; junction bases outside the gene matches: 2. CDR3 length equals 16 residues. The germline CDR1 and CDR2 sequences are ENHRY and SYGVKD. The CDR3 coding sequence is TGTGCCATCAGTGAGTTAGGGACAGCGAACACCGGGGAGCTGTTTTTT. Translated: CAISELGTANTGELFF.

The genes are TRBV20-1 and TRBJ1-5; possible D gene TRBD1, 5 bases. V gave up 3 bases and J gave up 3 bases, with 12 bases separating them. CDR1 and CDR2 (germline): DFQATT, SNEGSKA (reference sequence). This CDR3 comprises 14 residues. The CDR3: CSARGPGFNQPQHF. In DNA form, the CDR3 reads TGCAGTGCTAGGGGACCGGGGTTCAATCAGCCCCAGCATTTT.

As regards this clonotype: One base away lies a much larger clone, so this may be a sequencing read error. The chain has TRBV7-3 and TRBJ2-5; perhaps TRBD2 as D (5 bases). V dropped 3 bases and J dropped 2 bases, with 10 bases sitting between them. Germline CDR1 is SGHTA and CDR2 is FQGTGA. The CDR3 runs to 14 residues. For the CDR3, the DNA is TGTGCCAGCAGCTTGGAGGTCATACAAGAGACCCAGTACTTC. Amino acid sequence: CASSLEVIQETQYF.

This clonotype was found once. The chain uses TRBV7-3 and TRBJ2-5; TRBD1 aligns across 8 bases. The junction had 7 bases not matched to a gene; V was cut back by 1 base and J by 0 bases. The V gene's germline CDR1 is SGHTA and CDR2 FQGTGA. This CDR3 has 17 amino acids. The CDR3 protein is CASSLRGQASNQETQYF. The DNA of the CDR3 is TGTGCCAGCAGCTTAAGGGGACAGGCCTCGAACCAAGAGACCCAGTACTTC.